This T cell receptor beta chain is drawn from a study of cytomegalovirus exposure and HLA in healthy donors. Study findings and constraints: Reportedly, fewer N-insertions than the approximately 690-donor mean appeared in an Asian-associated ancestry cluster in a later analysis.

This clone was seen a few times. Its matching antigen is unknown. The PCR used 60 Vbeta and 13 Jbeta primers. Using immunoSEQ multiplex PCR, the repertoire was profiled, and TCRdb retains in-frame clones only, with some absent. The sample lists 200,000 to 250,000 clones; roughly four fifths were seen once. Unmatched junction bases numbered 3, after V lost 5 bases and J lost 4 bases. This CDR3 is 13 amino acids long. Germline-derived CDR1 and CDR2 are ENHRY and SYGVKD. Input material: PBMCs. This chain connects TRBV10-3 to TRBJ1-2; 8 positions agree with TRBD1. This clonotype was sampled from a girl under 18 in good health and CMV-seronegative. The CDR3, as DNA: TGTGCCATCAGTCCCGACAGGGGCTATGGCTACACCTTC. This encodes CAISPDRGYGYTF.